The clone carrying this T cell receptor beta chain turned up a few times. This specimen belongs to a study of blood T cells in healthy people across ages. The length of the CDR3 is 10 residues. V was trimmed by 4 bases and J by 7 bases, leaving 6 bases between them. From germline, CDR1 is SGDLS and CDR2 YYNGEE. A second PCR of roughly 7 to 11 cycles used a sample-barcoded 5' primer and a J-beta primer mix. In TCRdb, the 5' RACE reads were re-called with MiXCR into one record per CDR3 protein. The sample lists fewer than 2,000,000 distinct CDR3 sequences, around 35% seen once, with about 11% in the top ten.

The chain employs TRBV9 and TRBJ2-7; D unclear. The receptor's source is a woman aged 25 to 45 in good health. The sequenced material came from blood. This chain's CDR3 is CASSPPEQYF. As DNA, the CDR3 is TGTGCCAGCAGCCCCCCAGAGCAGTACTTC.